This T cell receptor (beta chain) was retrieved from a study of PD-L1 blockade in urothelial cancer. In the study overall: Prior exposure to chemotherapy in patients amounted to 0 to 3 regimens received. Blood yielded a median of around 150,000 T cells per sample.

Repertoires were generated with immunoSEQ multiplex PCR, while TCRdb's copy carries only in-frame clones and drops some. The sample lists 25,000 to 30,000 clones, about 87% seen once, with less than 4% in the top ten. Patients' urothelial carcinoma was locally advanced or metastatic. The length of the CDR3 is 14 residues. CDR1 MNHEY and CDR2 SMNVEV come from the germline V gene (reference sequence). With 5 bases removed from V and 5 bases from J, the gap between germline ends came to 15 bases. V and J are TRBV27 and TRBJ2-5; D is perhaps TRBD1 (8 bases). The material sequenced was PBMCs, taken around atezolizumab (anti-PD-L1) treatment. This receptor was obtained from a man between 50 and 59 years old with urothelial cancer. In nucleotides, the CDR3 is TGTGCCAGCAGTCCCGGACAGGGAGGGGAGACCCAGTACTTC. Its translation: CASSPGQGGETQYF.